This T cell receptor beta chain was sequenced during a study of tumor-infiltrating lymphocytes in primary liver carcinoma. The overall study: Sequencing of the samples generated roughly 3.5 to 7.13 million productive TCRbeta reads, with similar yields across tissue types.

As to this clonotype: Antigen unknown. A read error may account for a junction end that differs from germline.

Germline DNA was extracted alongside blood RNA, which was obtained from unsorted whole blood. General study results and limits: Tumor specimens were characterized by a significantly higher top-250-clone fraction than blood (p = 0.039). The overlap of tumor-adjacent and tumor-blood pairs was smaller than that of tumor region pairs.

A constant-region primer served to make TCR beta cDNA from approximately 490 ng total RNA. Nested multiplex PCR, run for three rounds with slightly modified ARM-PCR, yielded TCR beta libraries. TCRdb itself ran the multiplex PCR reads through MiXCR, one entry per CDR3 protein. Of around 210,000 distinct CDR3 sequences in the sample, about 61% were seen once. The TCR sequence derives from a woman aged 60 to 75 with primary liver carcinoma and hepatitis B virus infection. The sequenced material came from peripheral blood.

The DNA of the CDR3 is TGTGCCAGCAGCTTACGGACAGGGACTAACGGGAGAAGAGATACGCAGTATTTC. The encoded protein is CASSLRTGTNGRRDTQYF. The chain carries TRBV11-1 and TRBJ2-3; TRBD1 might be the D (8 bases). Germline lookup yields CDR1 SGHAT and CDR2 FQDESV (reference sequence). The CDR3 runs 18 residues.